This T cell receptor beta chain was identified during a study of T cell repertoires in cytomegalovirus infection. Across the study: From public TCR beta signatures came an indication of both CMV infection and matching HLA type. General observations from the study: HLA-C-restricted CMV-specific TCR beta clonotypes were dominant in the ex vivo response. Individuals carrying CMV plus the relevant HLA were identified by cumulative frequency of public TCR beta families.

The V end lost 6 bases, the J end lost 7 bases, and 7 bases lay between the germline ends. The CDR3 is 11 amino acids. Looked up from germline, CDR1 is SGHTA and CDR2 is FQGNSA. TCRdb re-analysed the reads in MiXCR, keeping a single row per CDR3 protein. The repertoire includes under 500,000 distinct CDR3 sequences, about 39% of them detected once, and roughly two fifths sits in the top ten. Concerning this clonotype itself: Its specificity is not known.

The receptor's source is a human donor in good health (CMV status not recorded). Some clones in this sample may be carry-over from other donors' samples. This material consisted of cultured PBMCs, taken from culture after CMV antigen stimulation. The chain links TRBV7-2 to TRBJ2-1; D unresolved. CDR3 sequence: CASSRANEQFF. The CDR3, as DNA: TGTGCCAGCAGTCGAGCGAATGAGCAGTTCTTC. Together with reference TRBV7-2 and TRBJ2-1, the CDR3 gives the full variable domain: GAGVSQSPSNKVTEKGKDVELRCDPISGHTALYWYRQSLGQGLEFLIYFQGNSAPDKSGLPSDRFSAERTGGSVSTLTIQRTQQEDSAVYLCASSRANEQFFGPGTRLTVL.